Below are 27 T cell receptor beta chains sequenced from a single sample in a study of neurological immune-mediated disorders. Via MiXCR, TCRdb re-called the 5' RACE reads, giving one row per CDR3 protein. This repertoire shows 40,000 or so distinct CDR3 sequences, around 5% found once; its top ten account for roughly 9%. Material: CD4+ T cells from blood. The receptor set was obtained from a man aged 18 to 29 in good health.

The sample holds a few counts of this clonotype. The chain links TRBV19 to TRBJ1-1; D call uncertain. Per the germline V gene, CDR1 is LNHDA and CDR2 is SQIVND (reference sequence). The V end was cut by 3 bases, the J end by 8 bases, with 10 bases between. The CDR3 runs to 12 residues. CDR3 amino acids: CASSMGPREAFF. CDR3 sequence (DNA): TGTGCCAGTAGTATGGGTCCGAGAGAAGCTTTCTTT.

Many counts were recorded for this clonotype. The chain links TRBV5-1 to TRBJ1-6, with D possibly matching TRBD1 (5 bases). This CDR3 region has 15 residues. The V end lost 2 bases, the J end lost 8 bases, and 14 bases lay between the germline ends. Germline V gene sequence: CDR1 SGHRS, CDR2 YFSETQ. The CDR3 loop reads CASSFVGQGDSPLHF. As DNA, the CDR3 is TGCGCCAGCAGCTTCGTCGGGCAGGGAGATTCACCCCTCCACTTT.

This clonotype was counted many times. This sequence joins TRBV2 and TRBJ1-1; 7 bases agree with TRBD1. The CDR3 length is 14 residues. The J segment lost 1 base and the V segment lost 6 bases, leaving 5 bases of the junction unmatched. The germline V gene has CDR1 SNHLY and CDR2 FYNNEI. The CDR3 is CASRKTGRNTEAFF. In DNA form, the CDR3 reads TGTGCCAGCAGGAAGACAGGGAGGAACACTGAAGCTTTCTTT.

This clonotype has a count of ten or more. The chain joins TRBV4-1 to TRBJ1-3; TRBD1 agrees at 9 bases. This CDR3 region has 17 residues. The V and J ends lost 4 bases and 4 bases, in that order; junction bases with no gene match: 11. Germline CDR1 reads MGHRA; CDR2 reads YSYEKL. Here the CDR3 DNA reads TGCGCCAGCAGCCGACAGGGGGTCGTACTTTCGGGAAACACCATATATTTT. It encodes CASSRQGVVLSGNTIYF.

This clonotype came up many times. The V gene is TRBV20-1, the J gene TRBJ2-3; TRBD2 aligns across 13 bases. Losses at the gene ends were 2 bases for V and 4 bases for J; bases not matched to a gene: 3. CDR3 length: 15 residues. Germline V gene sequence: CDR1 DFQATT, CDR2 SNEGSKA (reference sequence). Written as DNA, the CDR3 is TGCAGTGCTAGAATACTAGCGGGGGGGGCAGATACGCAGTATTTT. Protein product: CSARILAGGADTQYF.

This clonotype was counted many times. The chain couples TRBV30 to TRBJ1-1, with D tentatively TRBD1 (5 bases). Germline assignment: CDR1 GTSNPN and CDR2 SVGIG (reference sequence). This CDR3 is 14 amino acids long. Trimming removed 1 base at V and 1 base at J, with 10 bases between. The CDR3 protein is CAWSAGLENTEAFF. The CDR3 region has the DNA TGTGCCTGGAGTGCGGGACTGGAGAACACTGAAGCTTTCTTT.

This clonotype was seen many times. The CDR3 nucleotides are TGTGCCAGCAGCCCGGCAGGGGGCTTCTACGAGCAGTACTTC. Its protein product is CASSPAGGFYEQYF. This rearrangement joins TRBV11-2 to TRBJ2-7; 8 bases map to TRBD1. The CDR3 totals 14 residues. CDR1 and CDR2 from the germline V gene are SGHAT and FQNNGV. The trim removed 5 bases at V and 3 bases at J, leaving 6 bases unmatched.

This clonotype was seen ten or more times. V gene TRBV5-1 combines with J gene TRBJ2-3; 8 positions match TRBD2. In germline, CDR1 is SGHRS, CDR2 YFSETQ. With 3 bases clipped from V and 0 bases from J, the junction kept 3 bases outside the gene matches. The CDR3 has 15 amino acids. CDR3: CASSSPGGSTDTQYF. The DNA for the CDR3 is TGCGCCAGCAGCTCACCGGGGGGGAGCACAGATACGCAGTATTTT.

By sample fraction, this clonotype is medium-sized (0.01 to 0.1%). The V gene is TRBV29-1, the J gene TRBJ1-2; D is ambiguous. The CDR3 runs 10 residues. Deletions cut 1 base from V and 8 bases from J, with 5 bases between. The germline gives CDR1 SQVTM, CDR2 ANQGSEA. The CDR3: CSVEGVGYTF. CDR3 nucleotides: TGCAGCGTTGAAGGGGTCGGCTACACCTTC.

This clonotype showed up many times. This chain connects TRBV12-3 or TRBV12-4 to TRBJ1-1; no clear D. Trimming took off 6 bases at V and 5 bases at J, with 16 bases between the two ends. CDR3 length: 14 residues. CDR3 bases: TGTGCCAGCAGGTTAAGGGCAGTCGGGACTGAAGCTTTCTTT. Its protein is CASRLRAVGTEAFF.

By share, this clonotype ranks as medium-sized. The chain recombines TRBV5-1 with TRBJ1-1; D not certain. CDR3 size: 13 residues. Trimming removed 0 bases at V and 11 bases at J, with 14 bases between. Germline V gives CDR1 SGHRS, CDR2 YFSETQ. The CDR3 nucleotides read TGCGCCAGCAGCTTGGGGGTCCGGAGCGGGGCTTTCTTT. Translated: CASSLGVRSGAFF.

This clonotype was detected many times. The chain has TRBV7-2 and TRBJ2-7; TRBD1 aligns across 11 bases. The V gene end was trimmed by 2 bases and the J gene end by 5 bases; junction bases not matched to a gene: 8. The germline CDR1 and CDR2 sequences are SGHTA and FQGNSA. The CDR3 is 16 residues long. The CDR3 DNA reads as TGTGCCAGCAGCTTATGGACAGGGGGCTCTCTCCACGAGCAGTACTTC. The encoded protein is CASSLWTGGSLHEQYF.

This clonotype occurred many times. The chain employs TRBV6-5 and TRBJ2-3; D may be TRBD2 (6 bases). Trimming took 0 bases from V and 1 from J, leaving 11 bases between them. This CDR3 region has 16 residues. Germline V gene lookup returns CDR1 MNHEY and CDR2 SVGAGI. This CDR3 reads CASSYSFTGGTDTQYF. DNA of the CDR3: TGTGCCAGCAGTTACTCGTTCACGGGGGGCACAGATACGCAGTATTTT.

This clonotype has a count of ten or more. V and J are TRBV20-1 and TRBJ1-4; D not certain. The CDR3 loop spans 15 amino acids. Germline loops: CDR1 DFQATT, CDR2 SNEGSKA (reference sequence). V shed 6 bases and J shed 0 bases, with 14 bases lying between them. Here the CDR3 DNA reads TGCAGTGCCAGGTCGCCAGCCTCAACTAATGAAAAACTGTTTTTT. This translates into CSARSPASTNEKLFF.

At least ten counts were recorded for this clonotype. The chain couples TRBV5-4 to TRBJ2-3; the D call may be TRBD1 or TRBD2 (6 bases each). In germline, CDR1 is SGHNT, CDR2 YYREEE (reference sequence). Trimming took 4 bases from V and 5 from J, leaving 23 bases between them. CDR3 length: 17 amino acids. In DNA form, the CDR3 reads TGTGCCAGCAGCCCCGGGGGCGCGAGCGTTGTAGGAGATACGCAGTATTTT. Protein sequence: CASSPGGASVVGDTQYF.

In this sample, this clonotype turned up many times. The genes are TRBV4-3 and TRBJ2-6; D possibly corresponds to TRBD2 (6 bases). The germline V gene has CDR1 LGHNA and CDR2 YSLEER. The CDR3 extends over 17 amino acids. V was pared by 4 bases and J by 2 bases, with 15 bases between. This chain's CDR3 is CASSPQLGGTGANVLTF. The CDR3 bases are TGCGCCAGCAGCCCCCAATTGGGGGGAACTGGGGCCAACGTCCTGACTTTC.

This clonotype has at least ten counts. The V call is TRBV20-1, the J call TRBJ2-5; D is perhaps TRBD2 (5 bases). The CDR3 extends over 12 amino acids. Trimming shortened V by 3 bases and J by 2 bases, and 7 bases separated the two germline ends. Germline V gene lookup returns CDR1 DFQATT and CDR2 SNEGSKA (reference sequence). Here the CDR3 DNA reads TGCAGTGCTAGGGACTTGCAAGAGACCCAGTACTTC. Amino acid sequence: CSARDLQETQYF.

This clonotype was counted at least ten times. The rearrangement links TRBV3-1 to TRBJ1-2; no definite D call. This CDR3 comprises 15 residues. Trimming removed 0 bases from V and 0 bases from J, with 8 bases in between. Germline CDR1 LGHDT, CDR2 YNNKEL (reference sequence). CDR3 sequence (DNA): TGTGCCAGCAGCCAAGAGTTCAGTTCTAACTATGGCTACACCTTC. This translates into CASSQEFSSNYGYTF.

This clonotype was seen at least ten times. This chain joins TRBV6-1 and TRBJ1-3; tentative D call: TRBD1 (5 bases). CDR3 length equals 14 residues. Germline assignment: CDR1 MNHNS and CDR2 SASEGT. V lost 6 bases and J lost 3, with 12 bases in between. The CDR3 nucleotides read TGTGCCAGCAGACCGACCGGGGGTGGAAACACCATATATTTT. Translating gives CASRPTGGGNTIYF.

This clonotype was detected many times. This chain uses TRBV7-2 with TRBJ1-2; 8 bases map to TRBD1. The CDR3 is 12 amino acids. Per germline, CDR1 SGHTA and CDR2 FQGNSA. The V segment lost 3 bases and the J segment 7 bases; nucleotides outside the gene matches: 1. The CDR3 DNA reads TGTGCCAGCAGCTTCACAGGGGGTGGCTACACCTTC. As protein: CASSFTGGGYTF.

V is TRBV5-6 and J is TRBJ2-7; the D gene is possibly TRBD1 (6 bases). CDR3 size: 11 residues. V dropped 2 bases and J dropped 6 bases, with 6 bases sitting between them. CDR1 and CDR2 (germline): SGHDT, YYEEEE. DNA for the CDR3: TGTGCCAGCAGCTTAGGGGGCGAGCAGTACTTC. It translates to CASSLGGEQYF.

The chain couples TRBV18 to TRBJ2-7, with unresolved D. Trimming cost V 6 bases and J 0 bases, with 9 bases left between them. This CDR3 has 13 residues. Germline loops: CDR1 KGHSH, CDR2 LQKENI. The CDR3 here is CASSKASSYEQYF. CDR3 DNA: TGTGCCAGCTCTAAGGCCAGCTCCTACGAGCAGTACTTC.

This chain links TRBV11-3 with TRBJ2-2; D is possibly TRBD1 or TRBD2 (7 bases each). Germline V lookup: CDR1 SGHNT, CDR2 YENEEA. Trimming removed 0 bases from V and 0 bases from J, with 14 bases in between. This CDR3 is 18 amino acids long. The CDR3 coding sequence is TGTGCCAGCAGCTTAGATCAGGGGGGGACCGCGAACACCGGGGAGCTGTTTTTT. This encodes CASSLDQGGTANTGELFF.

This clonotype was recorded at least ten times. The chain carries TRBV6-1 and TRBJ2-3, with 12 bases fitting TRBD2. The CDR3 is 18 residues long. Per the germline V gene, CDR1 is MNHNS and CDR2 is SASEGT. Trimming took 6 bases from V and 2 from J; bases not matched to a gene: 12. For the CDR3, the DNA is TGTGCCAGCAGCTCTAGCGGGGGGGGTCAACTAAACACAGATACGCAGTATTTT. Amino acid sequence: CASSSSGGGQLNTDTQYF.

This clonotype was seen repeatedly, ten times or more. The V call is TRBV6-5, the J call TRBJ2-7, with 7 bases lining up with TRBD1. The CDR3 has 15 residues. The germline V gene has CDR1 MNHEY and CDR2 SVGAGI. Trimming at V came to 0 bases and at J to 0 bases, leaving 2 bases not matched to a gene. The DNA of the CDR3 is TGTGCCAGCAGTTACTCGGCAGGGGGCTCCTACGAGCAGTACTTC. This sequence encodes CASSYSAGGSYEQYF.

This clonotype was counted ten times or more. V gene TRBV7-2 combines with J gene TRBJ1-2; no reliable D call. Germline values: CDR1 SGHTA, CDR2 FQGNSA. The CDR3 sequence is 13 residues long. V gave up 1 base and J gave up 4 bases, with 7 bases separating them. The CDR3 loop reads CASSLEDFYGYTF. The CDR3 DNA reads TGTGCCAGCAGCTTAGAAGACTTCTATGGCTACACCTTC.

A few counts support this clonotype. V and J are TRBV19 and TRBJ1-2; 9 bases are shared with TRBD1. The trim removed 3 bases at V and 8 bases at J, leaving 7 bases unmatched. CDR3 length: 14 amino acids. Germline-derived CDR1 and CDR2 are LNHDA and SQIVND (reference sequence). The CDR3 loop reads CASSIPGTGIGYTF. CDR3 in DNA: TGTGCCAGTAGTATTCCCGGGACAGGGATCGGCTACACCTTC.